A single sample is the source of the 10 T cell receptor beta chains below, sequenced in a study of beta chain features in type 1 diabetes. Sequenced material consisted of expressed TCRB transcripts (all of the isolated RNA was reverse transcribed). This table comes from immunoSEQ multiplex PCR, and its TCRdb copy is limited to in-frame clones, with some not included. This sample carries fewer than 45,000 clones, roughly two thirds of them seen once, and the ten largest clones take around 2%. Material for sequencing was Tregs from blood. The receptor set was obtained from a woman in her 30s in good health.

This clone was counted a single time. The rearrangement joins TRBV29-1 to TRBJ2-5; 8 nucleotides agree with TRBD1. V dropped 5 bases and J dropped 2; count of bases not matched to a gene: 4. The CDR3 contains 13 residues. Looked up from germline, CDR1 is SQVTM and CDR2 is ANQGSEA. This chain's CDR3 is CSVRQGKQETQYF. The CDR3 DNA follows: TGCAGCGTTCGACAGGGGAAACAAGAGACCCAGTACTTC.

The chain has TRBV5-1 and TRBJ2-7; 8 bases match TRBD1. The trim removed 4 bases at V and 3 bases at J, leaving 6 bases unmatched. Germline lookup yields CDR1 SGHRS and CDR2 YFSETQ. This CDR3 comprises 14 residues. CDR3 DNA: TGCGCCAGCAGCCCTCGGGACAGGAGCTACGAGCAGTACTTC. This codes for CASSPRDRSYEQYF.

This chain connects TRBV18 to TRBJ2-2; D is uncertain. Trimming left V 3 bases short and J 1 base short, with 6 bases between. The CDR3 runs 14 residues. CDR1 is KGHSH and CDR2 is LQKENI in the germline V gene. The CDR3 coding sequence is TGTGCCAGCTCACCCGTACAGAACACCGGGGAGCTGTTTTTT. It encodes CASSPVQNTGELFF.

This clone was counted a few times. The chain uses TRBV5-1 and TRBJ2-1; 8 bases fit TRBD2. In germline, CDR1 is SGHRS, CDR2 YFSETQ. With 7 bases clipped from V and 4 bases from J, the junction kept 7 bases outside the gene matches. CDR3 size: 14 residues. In DNA form, the CDR3 reads TGCGCCAGCTCCCGGGTAGCGGGATACAATGAGCAGTTCTTC. The encoded protein is CASSRVAGYNEQFF.

The chain couples TRBV29-1 to TRBJ1-2; 9 bases match TRBD1. Germline values: CDR1 SQVTM, CDR2 ANQGSEA. This CDR3 spans 14 amino acids. V gave up 6 bases and J gave up 3 bases; unmatched junction bases: 8. The CDR3 protein is CSVRDREVYYGYTF. The CDR3 coding sequence is TGCAGCGTAAGGGACAGGGAGGTGTACTATGGCTACACCTTC.

This clone was detected only a few times. V and J are TRBV6-6 and TRBJ1-5; no firm D call. The CDR3 is 13 amino acids. V was trimmed by 4 bases and J by 0 bases, leaving 4 bases between them. Per the germline V gene, CDR1 is MNHNY and CDR2 is SVGAGI (reference sequence). The CDR3: CASSFSSNQPQHF. CDR3 in DNA: TGTGCCAGCAGTTTTAGTAGCAATCAGCCCCAGCATTTT.

J is TRBJ1-5 and V is TRBV7-8, with D unclear. The CDR3 is made up of 12 amino acids. Trimming left V 5 bases short and J 6 bases short, with 8 bases between. Germline lookup yields CDR1 SGHVS and CDR2 FQNEAQ. The CDR3 DNA reads as TGTGCCAGCAGCCCTAGTAGTCAGCCCCAGCATTTT. It specifies CASSPSSQPQHF.

The V and J genes are TRBV7-2 and TRBJ2-1; D uncertain. Between the trimmed V and J ends, which lost 3 bases and 0 bases, there was a span of 12 bases. The germline gives CDR1 SGHTA, CDR2 FQGNSA. The CDR3 is made up of 16 amino acids. The CDR3 bases are TGTGCCAGCAGCTTCACCGATACGAGCTCCTACAATGAGCAGTTCTTC. Amino acids: CASSFTDTSSYNEQFF.

CDR3 region: CASSLDGNYGYTF. The CDR3 region has the DNA TGTGCCAGCAGCCTAGACGGAAACTATGGCTACACCTTC. The chain links TRBV5-4 to TRBJ1-2; D gene ambiguous. Germline V gene data show CDR1 as SGHNT and CDR2 as YYREEE (reference sequence). The CDR3 has 13 amino acids. V gave up 4 bases and J gave up 2 bases, with 9 bases separating them. Supplemented by reference TRBV5-4 and TRBJ1-2, the full variable domain reads ETGVTQSPTHLIKTRGQQVTLRCSSQSGHNTVSWYQQALGQGPQFIFQYYREEENGRGNFPPRFSGLQFPNYSSELNVNALELDDSALYLCASSLDGNYGYTFGSGTRLTVV.

CDR3 in DNA: TGCGCCAGCAGCTTGGTGGACCGACAGGGCAACTATGGCTACACCTTC. Its protein product is CASSLVDRQGNYGYTF. V and J are TRBV5-1 and TRBJ1-2; 7 bases match TRBD1. The V segment lost 0 bases and the J segment 2 bases; nucleotides outside the gene matches: 7. CDR3 length equals 16 residues. Germline V CDR1 and CDR2: SGHRS, YFSETQ.